This TCR beta chain was identified in a study of OX40 agonist ivuxolimab in advanced cancers. The wider study: Allowance was made for prior anti-PD-1, anti-PD-L1 or anti-CTLA-4 therapy, and roughly 40% had some.

CDR1 is SGHRS and CDR2 is YFSETQ in the germline V gene. With 0 bases removed from V and 7 bases from J, the gap between germline ends came to 11 bases. The CDR3 is 14 residues long. As regards this clone: What it binds is unknown.

Study-level findings and limits: Expanded clones tended on average to be more numerous among CD8+ T cells than CD4+. The study observed clonal expansion of CD4+ and CD8+ blood T cells by week 6 at 0.1 to 3.0 mg/kg.

Method: immunoSEQ multiplex PCR; TCRdb's copy keeps in-frame clones and lacks some. The table shows about 64,000 clones, with around four fifths occurring only once. The specimen was CD4+ or CD8+ T cells sorted from blood, collected in a trial of the OX40 agonist ivuxolimab. The chain has TRBV5-1 and TRBJ2-1; D is undetermined. The TCR was taken from an adult with an advanced solid tumor such as melanoma, head and neck, liver or kidney cancer. As DNA, the CDR3 is TGCGCCAGCAGCTTGGTTGCCACTACTAATGAGCAGTTCTTC. It specifies CASSLVATTNEQFF.